This T cell receptor beta chain was identified in a study of immune characterization of retroperitoneal liposarcoma. TCRdb analysed the PCR reads with MiXCR anew, one entry per CDR3 protein. The top ten clones hold about half of a sample with some 2,800 distinct CDR3 sequences, 46% of them seen once. This clonotype is a singleton in its sample. CDR1 and CDR2 (germline): MNHNS, SASEGT. V lost 7 bases, J lost 3 bases, and 18 bases lay in between. CDR3 length: 15 amino acids. The source material was tumor tissue. This rearrangement joins TRBV6-1 to TRBJ1-1; TRBD1 is a possible D gene (5 bases). The sequence derives from a male donor with retroperitoneal liposarcoma. The CDR3 nucleotides read TGTGCCAGCACCCCTCCTTCGGGAGGGGACACTGAAGCTTTCTTT. Its translation: CASTPPSGGDTEAFF.